The 23 T cell receptor beta chains below were found in one sample sequenced in a study of T cells after yellow fever vaccination. TCRdb independently ran MiXCR on the 5' RACE reads; one entry per CDR3 protein. The repertoire has a few hundred thousand distinct CDR3 sequences, about 4% of them found once; the top ten carry roughly 26%. Sequenced here: PBMCs, sampled 5 days after the yellow fever booster vaccination. Receptor source: a man aged 18 to 29 who received the YFV17D yellow fever vaccine.

CDR3 bases: TGCGCCAGCAGCCAAAGACAGGGTGGCGGTGAGCAGTTCTTC. Amino acid sequence: CASSQRQGGGEQFF. This chain connects TRBV5-1 to TRBJ2-1, with 7 nucleotides matching TRBD1. The CDR3 has 14 amino acids. Unmatched junction bases numbered 10, after V lost 4 bases and J lost 9 bases. Germline assignment: CDR1 SGHRS and CDR2 YFSETQ.

This clonotype occurred a few times. This sequence joins TRBV5-1 and TRBJ1-2; a weak D match, TRBD1 (6 bases). Trimming removed 2 bases from V and 3 bases from J, with 20 bases in between. The germline V gene has CDR1 SGHRS and CDR2 YFSETQ. This CDR3 is built from 17 residues. CDR3 sequence (DNA): TGCGCCAGCAGCTTCGCGGCGGGGGCGGAAACTCACTATGGCTACACCTTC. The encoded protein is CASSFAAGAETHYGYTF.

Only a few counts were recorded for this clonotype. The CDR3 bases are TGTGCCAGCAGCTTAGGAGCTACGAATCAGCCCCAGCATTTT. Residues: CASSLGATNQPQHF. The chain links TRBV7-6 to TRBJ1-5; D unclear. CDR1 and CDR2 (germline): SGHVS, FNYEAQ. V gave up 1 base and J gave up 4 bases, with 8 bases separating them. This CDR3 spans 14 amino acids.

The CDR3 loop is CSARDPGGPPPQHF. The CDR3 DNA reads TGCAGTGCTAGAGATCCGGGGGGCCCCCCACCCCAGCATTTT. The rearrangement uses TRBV20-1 and TRBJ1-5; weak D call: TRBD1 (6 bases). The CDR3 runs to 14 residues. The germline V gene has CDR1 DFQATT and CDR2 SNEGSKA (reference sequence). Trimming shortened V by 0 bases and J by 10 bases, and 16 bases separated the two germline ends.

V gene TRBV20-1 combines with J gene TRBJ2-5; TRBD2 might be the D (5 bases). V was cut by 2 bases and J by 1 base, with 8 bases left in between. Germline values: CDR1 DFQATT, CDR2 SNEGSKA (reference sequence). CDR3 length: 13 amino acids. CDR3 sequence reads: CSARREIQETQYF. DNA of the CDR3: TGCAGTGCTAGAAGGGAGATCCAAGAGACCCAGTACTTC.

The sample holds many counts of this clonotype. The rearrangement joins TRBV6-5 to TRBJ2-3; D ambiguous. Trimming stripped 2 bases from V and 6 bases from J, with 9 bases between. CDR3 size: 13 residues. Germline V CDR1 and CDR2: MNHEY, SVGAGI. CDR3 in amino acids: CASSYPAADTQYF. The CDR3 DNA sequence: TGTGCCAGCAGTTACCCTGCCGCCGATACGCAGTATTTT.

This clonotype was observed a handful of times. The CDR3 sequence is CASSFAGEKNEQYF. CDR3 nucleotides: TGTGCCAGCAGTTTTGCGGGGGAGAAGAACGAGCAGTACTTC. This rearrangement joins TRBV12-3 or TRBV12-4 to TRBJ2-7; 7 nucleotides line up with TRBD2. The CDR3 consists of 14 residues. Trimming cost V 3 bases and J 5 bases; bases outside gene matches: 7.

The chain recombines TRBV3-1 with TRBJ1-2; D possibly corresponds to TRBD1 (5 bases). This CDR3 region has 13 residues. Trimming pared 5 bases from V and 4 bases from J, leaving 11 bases between. The germline V gene has CDR1 LGHDT and CDR2 YNNKEL (reference sequence). CDR3 bases: TGTGCCAGCAGCATCAGGGATCTCTATGGCTACACCTTC. Amino acid sequence: CASSIRDLYGYTF.

This clonotype has ten or more counts. V usage is TRBV30 and J usage is TRBJ1-4; D is ambiguous. The CDR3 consists of 14 residues. The ends were cut back, 2 bases at V and 3 bases at J, with 10 bases in the middle. Germline assignment: CDR1 GTSNPN and CDR2 SVGIG (reference sequence). The CDR3 sequence: CAWSNGQPNEKLFF. CDR3 sequence (DNA): TGTGCCTGGAGTAACGGCCAGCCTAATGAAAAACTGTTTTTT.

This clonotype was picked up a small number of times. The chain is built from TRBV15 and TRBJ1-1, with 9 bases aligning to TRBD1. CDR1 and CDR2 (germline): LNHNV, YYDKDF (reference sequence). V lost 5 bases to trimming and J lost 6 bases; unmatched junction nucleotides: 10. This CDR3 is 15 amino acids long. Here the CDR3 reads CATSAVTGGYAEAFF. CDR3 in DNA: TGTGCCACCAGCGCCGTCACAGGGGGCTACGCTGAAGCTTTCTTT.

In its sample, this clonotype was seen a few times. The V gene is TRBV28, the J gene TRBJ2-1; D gene uncertain. This CDR3 comprises 10 residues. Trimming removed 10 bases from V and 6 bases from J, with 7 bases in between. CDR1 and CDR2 from the germline V gene are MDHEN and SYDVKM. DNA of the CDR3: TGTGCCACCCACAGCAATGAGCAGTTCTTC. The encoded protein is CATHSNEQFF.

The gene calls are TRBV21-1 and TRBJ2-1. TRBV21-1 has pseudogene status. The length of the CDR3 is 15 residues. CDR3 region: CASSLAGHTYNEQFF. The CDR3 nucleotides are TGTGCCAGCAGCTTAGCGGGGCATACCTACAATGAGCAGTTCTTC.

This clonotype was detected ten times or more. This sequence joins TRBV12-3 or TRBV12-4 and TRBJ2-5, with D perhaps matching TRBD1 or TRBD2 (5 bases each). Trimming removed 3 bases at V and 0 bases at J, with 11 bases between. The CDR3 is made up of 15 amino acids. The CDR3, as DNA: TGTGCCAGCAGTTTTAACGGGGCCAACCAAGAGACCCAGTACTTC. It encodes CASSFNGANQETQYF.

This clonotype was counted only a few times. The V gene is TRBV30, the J gene TRBJ2-7, with D possibly matching TRBD1 (5 bases). Germline-derived CDR1 and CDR2 are GTSNPN and SVGIG (reference sequence). The CDR3 has 15 amino acids. The V end lost 3 bases, the J end lost 3 bases, and 18 bases lay between the germline ends. The CDR3 here is CAWSPGQGIIYEQYF. The CDR3 DNA reads as TGTGCCTGGAGCCCCGGACAAGGGATTATCTACGAGCAGTACTTC. The whole variable domain, filled in from reference TRBV30 and TRBJ2-7, reads SQTIHQWPATLVQPVGSPLSLECTVEGTSNPNLYWYRQAAGRGLQLLFYSVGIGQISSEVPQNLSASRPQDRQFILSSKKLLLSDSGFYLCAWSPGQGIIYEQYFGPGTRLTVT.

The chain links TRBV4-3 to TRBJ2-7; TRBD2 agrees at 7 bases. Germline V lookup: CDR1 LGHNA, CDR2 YSLEER. This CDR3 region has 16 residues. With V trimmed by 0 bases and J by 0 bases, 5 bases remained unmatched. The CDR3 sequence is CASSQEVGGGSYEQYF. The CDR3 DNA follows: TGCGCCAGCAGCCAAGAGGTCGGCGGGGGCTCCTACGAGCAGTACTTC.

This clonotype was picked up many times. This sequence joins TRBV27 and TRBJ1-2; D is uncertain. Trimming stripped 2 bases from V and 5 bases from J, with 6 bases between. Looked up from germline, CDR1 is MNHEY and CDR2 is SMNVEV (reference sequence). The CDR3 is 12 residues long. CDR3 amino acids: CASSLKGYGYTF. The CDR3 DNA is TGTGCCAGCAGTTTAAAGGGATATGGCTACACCTTC.

V and J are TRBV5-1 and TRBJ2-5; D assignment may be TRBD1 or TRBD2 (6 bases each). The germline V gene has CDR1 SGHRS and CDR2 YFSETQ. The CDR3 is 16 amino acids. V was pared by 1 base and J by 5 bases, with 18 bases between. The CDR3 DNA sequence: TGCGCCAGCAGCTTGAGTGGAGGGGGTGGATATGAGACCCAGTACTTC. This gives the protein CASSLSGGGGYETQYF.

This clonotype was seen more than once but under ten times. The genes are TRBV4-3 and TRBJ2-3, with D perhaps given as TRBD1 or TRBD2 (5 bases each). The germline gives CDR1 LGHNA, CDR2 YSLEER. CDR3 length: 16 amino acids. Between the trimmed V and J ends, which lost 0 bases and 1 base, there was a span of 11 bases. For the CDR3, the DNA is TGCGCCAGCAGCCAAGACTTCGTGGGGGGCACAGATACGCAGTATTTT. Amino acids: CASSQDFVGGTDTQYF.

This clonotype was picked up many times. The V and J genes are TRBV5-4 and TRBJ2-4; D tentatively fits TRBD1 or TRBD2 (5 bases each). The CDR3 extends over 15 amino acids. Trimming removed 1 base at V and 4 bases at J, with 12 bases between. Germline CDR1 SGHNT, CDR2 YYREEE (reference sequence). As DNA, the CDR3 is TGTGCCAGCAGCTTGAGAGGGGATGGGAAAAACATTCAGTACTTC. As protein: CASSLRGDGKNIQYF.

The V gene is TRBV27, the J gene TRBJ2-7; the match to TRBD1 covers 7 bases. The CDR3 sequence is 16 residues long. After removal of 5 bases from V and 1 base from J, the junction contained 11 bases not matched to a gene. CDR1 is MNHEY and CDR2 is SMNVEV in the germline V gene (reference sequence). CDR3: CASSPGPTGVSYEQYF. The CDR3 DNA is TGTGCCAGCAGTCCCGGCCCAACAGGGGTGTCCTACGAGCAGTACTTC.

There are a few counts of this clonotype. This chain joins TRBV5-1 and TRBJ2-2; no clear D. The CDR3 runs 16 residues. Trimming took 2 bases from V and 1 from J, leaving 12 bases between them. In germline, CDR1 is SGHRS, CDR2 YFSETQ. CDR3 nucleotides: TGCGCCAGCAGCTTAAATCCTCACGGGAACACCGGGGAGCTGTTTTTT. This encodes CASSLNPHGNTGELFF.

J is TRBJ2-1 and V is TRBV6-4, with 14 bases fitting TRBD2. The CDR3 loop spans 16 amino acids. The trim removed 0 bases at V and 9 bases at J, leaving 4 bases unmatched. Looked up from germline, CDR1 is MRHNA and CDR2 is SNTAGT. The CDR3 spells CASSDSTSGGATEQFF. Written as DNA, the CDR3 is TGTGCCAGCAGTGACTCGACTAGCGGGGGGGCCACTGAGCAGTTCTTC.

This chain connects TRBV5-1 to TRBJ2-5; TRBD1 aligns across 8 bases. The germline V gene encodes CDR1 SGHRS and CDR2 YFSETQ. Unmatched junction bases numbered 6, after V lost 3 bases and J lost 5 bases. The CDR3 has 14 residues. The CDR3 sequence is CASSSQGAGETQYF. CDR3 nucleotides: TGCGCCAGCAGCTCGCAGGGGGCAGGGGAGACCCAGTACTTC.